This TCR beta chain was documented in a study of patients and donors after allogeneic stem cell transplantation. Each CDR3 protein gets one entry after TCRdb re-called the RT-PCR reads with MiXCR. The sample contains over 150,000 distinct CDR3 sequences, less than 45% of which appear only once. Sequenced material: blood, either unsorted or a sorted T cell fraction (not recorded which). The sequence was obtained from a human donor who was either an allogeneic HSCT recipient or a stem cell or donor lymphocyte infusion donor (not recorded which). It is not recorded whose cells these are; they may come from a transplant donor.

The CDR3 protein is CASSPPLRSYGYTF. The DNA for the CDR3 is TGCGCCAGCAGCCCCCCCTTGAGATCCTATGGCTACACCTTC. This chain uses TRBV4-1 with TRBJ1-2; no clear D. Trimming removed 4 bases at V and 4 bases at J, with 13 bases between. Germline V gene data show CDR1 as MGHRA and CDR2 as YSYEKL. This CDR3 contains 14 residues.